This is a list of T cell receptor beta chains from one sample in a study of control samples from healthy donors and cancer patients. Method: immunoSEQ multiplex PCR; TCRdb's copy keeps in-frame clones and lacks some. The sample holds approximately 81,000 clones, 94% seen once. The sample consisted of blood. Source of these receptors: a young woman in good health. The CDR3 runs from the conserved cysteine through the conserved F or W. A D gene is named only where the DNA matches it firmly. Rows give clone size only sometimes, using once, few, many, or a class for an expanded clone.

>TRBJ1-2|TRBV11-2|TRBD1|.
TGTGCCAGCAGTCCAATACGGGGACAGGGAGGATCCTACACCTTC
CASSPIRGQGGSYTF
>TRBJ2-7|TRBV5-1|.|.
TGCGCCAGCAGCTTAACCCCGGGGTCTTACTCCTACGAGCAGTACTTC
CASSLTPGSYSYEQYF
>TRBJ1-4|TRBV19|.|.
TGTGCCAGTAGACCAGGAGTAACTAATGAAAAACTGTTTTTT
CASRPGVTNEKLFF
>TRBJ2-1|TRBV7-3|.|.
TGTGCCAGCAGGAAGAGCGGAAGCTCCTACAATGAGCAGTTCTTC
CASRKSGSSYNEQFF
>TRBJ1-1|TRBV5-6|.|.
TGTGCCAGCAGCTTAGGGGTTGTGAACACTGAAGCTTTCTTT
CASSLGVVNTEAFF
>TRBJ2-4|TRBV5-1|.|once
TGCGCCAGCAGTCAAAACGTGGCGGTCGGCGGCGCCATTCAGTACTTC
CASSQNVAVGGAIQYF
>TRBJ1-2|TRBV15|.|.
TGTGCCACCAGCAGAGACCAGCTGTATGGCTACACCTTC
CATSRDQLYGYTF
>TRBJ2-3|TRBV7-3|TRBD2|.
TGTGCCAGCAGTCCATCTAGCGGGAGTTTAGATACGCAGTATTTT
CASSPSSGSLDTQYF
>TRBJ1-6|TRBV2|.|.
TGTGCCAGCAGTGAAATTTTGACTAGCTCCTATAATTCACCCCTCCACTTT
CASSEILTSSYNSPLHF
>TRBJ2-1|TRBV11-3|TRBD2|.
TGTGCCAGCAGCGCGGGGGTCATCTACAATGAGCAGTTCTTC
CASSAGVIYNEQFF
>TRBJ1-5|TRBV28|.|.
TGTGCCAGCTACGTAAGCAATCAGCCCCAGCATTTT
CASYVSNQPQHF
>TRBJ1-2|TRBV25-1|.|.
TGTGCCAGCAGTGAATCCGGACGGGGGAACTATGGCTACACCTTC
CASSESGRGNYGYTF
>TRBJ2-1|TRBV5-6|.|.
TGTGCCAGCAGCCCCCCCGTGGGGGGTTCCTACAATGAGCAGTTCTTC
CASSPPVGGSYNEQFF